The 29 T cell receptor beta chains reported below all come from one sample, sequenced in a study of T cell clonality in common variable immunodeficiency. Generated by immunoSEQ multiplex PCR, the TCRdb table keeps only in-frame clones and is missing some. In total the sample includes approximately 56,000 clones, none of them seen once. The sequenced material came from peripheral blood mononuclear cells. The receptors originated from a person between 18 and 69 years old in good health.

In its sample, this clone was seen many times. The CDR3 end is not reached by the read, which stops 3 residues before it; the germline J gene fills it in. V is TRBV10-3 and J is TRBJ1-2; D not certain. This CDR3 comprises 13 residues. Deletions cut 7 bases from V and 7 bases from J, with 16 bases between. The germline gives CDR1 ENHRY, CDR2 SYGVKD. The sequenced part of the CDR3 DNA is TGTGCCATCACCACAAACCCCGTATCTGGC. Amino acids: CAITTNPVSG. The full CDR3 is CAITTNPVSGYTF.

This clone was detected many times. The DNA ends 3 residues before the CDR3 does, and the rest of the CDR3 is filled in from the germline J gene. J is TRBJ1-5 and V is TRBV29-1; 9 bases are a match to TRBD1. Germline-derived CDR1 and CDR2 are SQVTM and ANQGSEA. V was clipped by 5 bases and J by 5 bases; unmatched bases: 7. The CDR3 sequence is 14 residues long. CDR3 sequence reads: CSVITGGVDQPQHF. Incomplete CDR3 DNA: TGCAGCGTTATTACAGGGGGCGTAGATCAGCCC.

As concerns this clone: The read halts 3 residues ahead of the CDR3 end, with the missing end drawn from the germline J gene. V and J are TRBV11-1 and TRBJ1-2; weak D call: TRBD1 (5 bases). This CDR3 region has 13 residues. Trimming stripped 4 bases from V and 5 bases from J, with 11 bases between. Germline V gene sequence: CDR1 SGHAT, CDR2 FQDESV (reference sequence). The CDR3 loop reads CASSSQEDYGYTF. CDR3 bases read: TGTGCCAGCAGCTCACAGGAGGATTATGGC.

In its sample, this clone was seen many times. The sequenced fragment ends 3 residues before the CDR3 boundary, so the rest is inferred from the germline J gene. The rearrangement links TRBV5-1 to TRBJ2-2; TRBD2 might be the D (6 bases). Trimming shortened V by 4 bases and J by 4 bases, and 14 bases separated the two germline ends. This CDR3 comprises 15 residues. Germline V CDR1 and CDR2: SGHRS, YFSETQ. The sequenced CDR3 bases are TGCGCCAGCAGCCAACTAGCACTCACCACCGGGGAG. This gives the protein CASSQLALTTGE. The CDR3 reads in full as CASSQLALTTGELFF.

There are many counts of this clone. From the germline J gene comes the end of the CDR3, since the read stops 3 residues before it. The chain uses TRBV30 and TRBJ1-1, with D perhaps matching TRBD1 (6 bases). The germline gives CDR1 GTSNPN, CDR2 SVGIG (reference sequence). Trimming cost V 4 bases and J 5 bases, with 11 bases left between them. The CDR3 has 12 amino acids. Partial CDR3 DNA: TGTGCCTGGATTCAGGGGTCGACTGAA. Its translation is CAWIQGSTE. The whole CDR3 sequence is CAWIQGSTEAFF. Based on the CDR3 plus reference TRBV30 and TRBJ1-1, the full variable domain is SQTIHQWPATLVQPVGSPLSLECTVEGTSNPNLYWYRQAAGRGLQLLFYSVGIGQISSEVPQNLSASRPQDRQFILSSKKLLLSDSGFYLCAWIQGSTEAFFGQGTRLTVV.

Many counts were recorded for this clone. The read terminates 3 residues before the CDR3 end, so the remaining end is supplied by the germline J gene. The chain recombines TRBV5-6 with TRBJ2-3, with D perhaps matching TRBD1 (8 bases). Deletions cut 2 bases from V and 4 bases from J, with 11 bases between. The germline gives CDR1 SGHDT, CDR2 YYEEEE. The length of the CDR3 is 14 residues. The chain's CDR3 is CASSFTGGADTQYF. CDR3 DNA (partial): TGTGCCAGCAGCTTTACAGGGGGGGCAGATACG.

In its sample, this clone was seen many times. The CDR3 end falls 3 residues outside the read, so it is completed with the germline J gene. Additional DNA sequences in this sample encode the identical CDR3. The V call is TRBV19, the J call TRBJ1-1; tentative D call: TRBD1 (6 bases). This CDR3 has 13 residues. The V gene lost 5 bases and the J gene lost 1 base, with 8 bases spanning the gap. Per germline, CDR1 LNHDA and CDR2 SQIVND (reference sequence). The covered CDR3 bases are TGTGCCAGTAGTCTGACAGGGAACACTGAA. The encoded protein is CASSLTGNTE. The complete CDR3 reads CASSLTGNTEAFF.

This clone appeared many times. The CDR3 end is not reached by the read, which stops 3 residues before it; the germline J gene fills it in. The genes are TRBV10-3 and TRBJ2-7; 11 bases match TRBD2. The CDR3 has 14 residues. The V segment lost 10 bases and the J segment 4 bases; nucleotides outside the gene matches: 9. From germline, CDR1 is ENHRY and CDR2 SYGVKD. The CDR3 DNA, read in part, is TGTGCCACCGAACCTAGCGGGGGGAGATACGAG. Residues: CATEPSGGRYE. The CDR3 in its entirety is CATEPSGGRYEQYF.

This clone was detected ten times or more. The observed sequence ends 3 residues before the CDR3 terminus, with the missing tail filled in from the germline J gene. The chain combines TRBV18 with TRBJ2-7, with D tentatively TRBD1 (5 bases). Germline CDR1 reads KGHSH; CDR2 reads LQKENI. This CDR3 spans 14 amino acids. The V gene lost 2 bases and the J gene lost 2 bases, with 10 bases spanning the gap. The CDR3 here is CASSPSDSPYEQYF. The part of the CDR3 DNA that was read is TGTGCCAGCTCACCAAGCGACAGCCCCTACGAG.

There are a few counts of this clone. This could be a read error, since a much larger clone is one nucleotide away. The read stops 3 residues short of the end of the CDR3; the missing end is completed from the germline J gene. The chain carries TRBV6-1 and TRBJ2-3; 10 bases fit TRBD1. This CDR3 contains 16 residues. Germline V gene lookup returns CDR1 MNHNS and CDR2 SASEGT. The part of the CDR3 DNA that was read is TGTGCCAGCAGTGGCGGGTGGACAGGGGGGGGAGAGACG. Its translation: CASSGGWTGGGET. The entire CDR3 sequence reads CASSGGWTGGGETQYF.

In its sample, this clone was seen a few times. With the read ending 3 residues before the CDR3 end, the germline J gene is used to fill in that end. The rearrangement uses TRBV18 and TRBJ1-4, with TRBD1 matching over 8 bases. Germline V CDR1 and CDR2: KGHSH, LQKENI. Losses at the gene ends were 3 bases for V and 2 bases for J; bases not matched to a gene: 2. CDR3 length: 15 residues. The DNA read from the CDR3 is TGTGCCAGCTCACCCCGGACAGGGACTAATGAAAAA. This codes for CASSPRTGTNEK. The whole CDR3 is CASSPRTGTNEKLFF.

This clone was observed many times. The CDR3 end lies 3 residues beyond the end of the read and is filled in from the germline J gene. V is TRBV19 and J is TRBJ1-5, with no clear D. The CDR3 contains 13 residues. V was cut by 10 bases and J by 0 bases, with 10 bases left in between. CDR1 LNHDA and CDR2 SQIVND come from the germline V gene (reference sequence). The covered CDR3 bases are TGTGCCACCCGGGTGAATAGCAATCAGCCC. Encoded protein: CATRVNSNQP. From start to end, the CDR3 is CATRVNSNQPQHF.

This clone was counted at least ten times. The read ends 3 residues shy of where the CDR3 ends; the end is completed using the germline J gene. This chain joins TRBV30 and TRBJ1-1; D unresolved. This CDR3 comprises 12 residues. CDR1 and CDR2 (germline): GTSNPN, SVGIG (reference sequence). V was clipped by 1 base and J by 4 bases, with 7 bases between them. The CDR3 loop is CAWSDWFTEAFF. The DNA read from the CDR3 is TGTGCCTGGAGTGACTGGTTCACTGAA.

This clone was seen ten or more times. Sequencing ends 3 residues short of the CDR3 end; the germline J gene provides the rest. This rearrangement joins TRBV14 to TRBJ2-2, with 7 bases identical to TRBD1. Per germline, CDR1 SGHDN and CDR2 FVKESK. There are 16 residues in the CDR3. J lost 0 bases, V lost 4 bases, and 5 bases had no gene match. CDR3 in amino acids: CASSPYRGANTGELFF. CDR3 DNA (partial): TGTGCCAGCAGCCCCTACAGGGGAGCGAACACCGGGGAG.

This clone was found many times. Coverage ceases 3 residues before the CDR3 finishes, and the germline J gene fills in the end. The J gene is TRBJ2-1, the V gene TRBV6-1, with 8 bases identical to TRBD1. The CDR3 is 16 amino acids. Germline CDR1 is MNHNS and CDR2 is SASEGT. V shed 2 bases and J 2 bases; nucleotides not matched to a gene: 5. Partial CDR3 DNA: TGTGCCAGCAGTGAAAGACAGGGGATCGCCTACAATGAG. Its protein product is CASSERQGIAYNE. Given in full, the CDR3 is CASSERQGIAYNEQFF.

This clone appeared a few times. The CDR3 extends 3 residues past the end of the read, so its final part is completed from the germline J gene. The sample contains more than one DNA sequence encoding this CDR3. The chain uses TRBV20-1 and TRBJ1-5; 11 positions agree with TRBD1. Looked up from germline, CDR1 is DFQATT and CDR2 is SNEGSKA (reference sequence). The CDR3 spans 14 residues. The V gene end was trimmed by 6 bases and the J gene end by 7 bases; junction bases not matched to a gene: 8. Partial CDR3 DNA: TGCAGTGCCGGACCGGGACAGGGGGGACAGCCC. It encodes CSAGPGQGGQP. The full CDR3 is CSAGPGQGGQPQHF.

This clone was seen only a few times. The read halts 3 residues ahead of the CDR3 end, with the missing end drawn from the germline J gene. Within the sample, other DNA sequences also encode this same CDR3. This chain connects TRBV30 to TRBJ1-5; perhaps TRBD1 as D (5 bases). The germline gives CDR1 GTSNPN, CDR2 SVGIG (reference sequence). The ends were cut back, 0 bases at V and 5 bases at J, with 8 bases in the middle. The CDR3 is 13 residues long. The CDR3 region is CAWSVQGDQPQHF. The covered CDR3 bases are TGTGCCTGGAGTGTGCAGGGTGATCAGCCC. The full variable domain, in which reference TRBV30 and TRBJ1-5 provide the parts outside the CDR3, is SQTIHQWPATLVQPVGSPLSLECTVEGTSNPNLYWYRQAAGRGLQLLFYSVGIGQISSEVPQNLSASRPQDRQFILSSKKLLLSDSGFYLCAWSVQGDQPQHFGDGTRLSIL.

This clone was counted between two and nine times. CDR3 DNA, as far as it was read: TGTGCCAGCTCACCAAGACAGGGGGAGTGG. Its protein product is CASSPRQGEW. The complete CDR3 protein is CASSPRQGEWAFF. The chain recombines TRBV18 with TRBJ1-1; 9 positions agree with TRBD1. The read ends 3 residues shy of where the CDR3 ends; the end is completed using the germline J gene. CDR3 length: 13 amino acids. The germline CDR1 and CDR2 sequences are KGHSH and LQKENI.

This clone was recorded at least ten times. Read coverage stops 3 residues before the CDR3 terminus; the germline J gene supplies the remainder. The V gene is TRBV29-1, the J gene TRBJ1-4; D not resolved. The length of the CDR3 is 12 residues. The germline V gene has CDR1 SQVTM and CDR2 ANQGSEA. V was shortened by 5 bases and J by 7 bases, with 11 bases between the two germline ends. CDR3 region: CSVQGGPEKLFF. The DNA read from the CDR3 is TGCAGCGTTCAAGGAGGGCCTGAAAAA.

This clone was seen at least ten times. The read comes to an end 3 residues before the CDR3 does, leaving the germline J gene to fill in the end. The chain uses TRBV30 and TRBJ2-1, with a tentative D call TRBD1 (6 bases). This CDR3 has 11 amino acids. Trimming cost V 7 bases and J 8 bases, with 12 bases left between them. Germline V gene lookup returns CDR1 GTSNPN and CDR2 SVGIG (reference sequence). CDR3 DNA, as far as it was read: TGTGCCTCCCAACCAGGGGATGAG. This gives the protein CASQPGDE. In full, the CDR3 is CASQPGDEQFF.

This clone was counted many times. The CDR3 end lies 3 residues beyond the end of the read and is filled in from the germline J gene. V and J are TRBV5-1 and TRBJ2-5; TRBD1 agrees at 10 bases. The ends lost 1 base at V and 4 bases at J; junction bases unmatched: 13. The germline V gene has CDR1 SGHRS and CDR2 YFSETQ. The CDR3 extends over 18 amino acids. CDR3 sequence reads: CASSLTLGQGGGRETQYF. CDR3 DNA (partial): TGCGCCAGCAGCTTGACCCTCGGACAGGGGGGGGGAAGAGAGACC.

This clone showed up many times. The read is 3 residues too short to cover the CDR3 end, so that end is filled in from the germline J gene. The chain carries TRBV19 and TRBJ1-1; the D gene is possibly TRBD1 (6 bases). CDR3 length equals 14 residues. V lost 7 bases and J lost 2, with 14 bases in between. The germline V gene encodes CDR1 LNHDA and CDR2 SQIVND (reference sequence). CDR3 DNA (partial): TGTGCCAGTAAGCAGGGGCCAGCAAACACTGAA. It encodes CASKQGPANTE. The CDR3 reads in full as CASKQGPANTEAFF.

To note about this clone: A much larger clone is a single base away; this may be a read error. Read sequence stops 3 residues before the CDR3 end, and the germline J gene provides the missing end. The V and J genes are TRBV18 and TRBJ2-2, with D perhaps matching TRBD1 (5 bases). The germline V gene encodes CDR1 KGHSH and CDR2 LQKENI. There are 14 residues in the CDR3. Here the CDR3 reads CASSQGAPNEKLFF. CDR3 bases read: TGTGCCAGCTCACAAGGGGCGCCTAATGAAAAG.

This clone was seen many times. The CDR3 extends 3 residues past the end of the read, so its final part is completed from the germline J gene. The J gene is TRBJ2-3, the V gene TRBV29-1; TRBD2 agrees at 13 bases. The CDR3 is made up of 15 amino acids. Germline V gene data show CDR1 as SQVTM and CDR2 as ANQGSEA. V lost 4 bases and J lost 4; bases outside the gene matches: 5. The CDR3 protein is CSVGTSGSLPDTQYF. The DNA read from the CDR3 is TGCAGCGTTGGGACTAGCGGGAGTCTGCCAGATACG.

This clone was counted between two and nine times. Read coverage stops 3 residues before the CDR3 terminus; the germline J gene supplies the remainder. The chain employs TRBV7-9 and TRBJ1-4, with D possibly matching TRBD1 (6 bases). V was shortened by 1 base and J by 1 base, with 7 bases between the two germline ends. The CDR3 is 15 residues long. Germline CDR1 and CDR2: SEHNR and FQNEAQ (reference sequence). The sequenced part of the CDR3 DNA is TGTGCCAGCAGCTTAGTACAGGGAACTAATGAAAAA. Translating it yields CASSLVQGTNEK. Given in full, the CDR3 is CASSLVQGTNEKLFF. The entire variable domain, with the rest obtained from reference TRBV7-9 and TRBJ1-4, is as follows: DTGVSQNPRHKITKRGQNVTFRCDPISEHNRLYWYRQTLGQGPEFLTYFQNEAQLEKSRLLSDRFSAERPKGSFSTLEIQRTEQGDSAMYLCASSLVQGTNEKLFFGSGTQLSVL.

The table lists this clone with many counts. Read coverage stops 3 residues before the CDR3 terminus; the germline J gene supplies the remainder. The chain joins TRBV5-1 to TRBJ1-1, with TRBD1 matching over 7 bases. Trimming at V came to 4 bases and at J to 1 base, leaving 10 bases not matched to a gene. Germline values: CDR1 SGHRS, CDR2 YFSETQ. The CDR3 contains 16 residues. CDR3 DNA (partial): TGCGCCAGCAGCCCAACGACGACAGGGCCGAACACTGAA. Its translation: CASSPTTTGPNTE. In full, the CDR3 reads CASSPTTTGPNTEAFF.

In this sample, this clone turned up many times. The read gets to within 3 residues of the CDR3 end, and the germline J gene fills in the rest. This sequence joins TRBV30 and TRBJ2-5; D perhaps matches TRBD2 (6 bases). CDR1 is GTSNPN, CDR2 SVGIG, per germline (reference sequence). The CDR3 runs to 13 residues. The V end lost 5 bases, the J end lost 5 bases, and 15 bases lay between the germline ends. The CDR3 loop is CAWSTGGSETQYF. CDR3 DNA (partial): TGTGCCTGGTCGACCGGGGGTTCGGAGACC. The full variable domain, its missing parts supplied by reference TRBV30 and TRBJ2-5, is SQTIHQWPATLVQPVGSPLSLECTVEGTSNPNLYWYRQAAGRGLQLLFYSVGIGQISSEVPQNLSASRPQDRQFILSSKKLLLSDSGFYLCAWSTGGSETQYFGPGTRLLVL.

This clone was seen ten or more times. The CDR3 end is not reached by the read, which stops 3 residues before it; the germline J gene fills it in. The genes are TRBV28 and TRBJ2-1, with D hard to call. This CDR3 has 19 amino acids. Trimming took 3 bases from V and 0 from J, leaving 21 bases between them. Looked up from germline, CDR1 is MDHEN and CDR2 is SYDVKM. The CDR3 bases that were read are TGTGCCAGCAGTTTTCAAGGCCCCACCTCAGAGGTCTCCTACAATGAG. This gives the protein CASSFQGPTSEVSYNE. The complete CDR3 protein is CASSFQGPTSEVSYNEQFF.

This clone was seen ten or more times. Coverage ceases 3 residues before the CDR3 finishes, and the germline J gene fills in the end. V and J are TRBV30 and TRBJ1-2; D might be TRBD1 (6 bases). CDR3 length equals 15 residues. The V end lost 2 bases, the J end lost 1 base, and 14 bases lay between the germline ends. Germline CDR1 is GTSNPN and CDR2 is SVGIG (reference sequence). The part of the CDR3 DNA that was read is TGTGCCTGGAGTCCGCAACAGGGCCTTAACTATGGC. It specifies CAWSPQQGLNYG. The complete CDR3 sequence is CAWSPQQGLNYGYTF.